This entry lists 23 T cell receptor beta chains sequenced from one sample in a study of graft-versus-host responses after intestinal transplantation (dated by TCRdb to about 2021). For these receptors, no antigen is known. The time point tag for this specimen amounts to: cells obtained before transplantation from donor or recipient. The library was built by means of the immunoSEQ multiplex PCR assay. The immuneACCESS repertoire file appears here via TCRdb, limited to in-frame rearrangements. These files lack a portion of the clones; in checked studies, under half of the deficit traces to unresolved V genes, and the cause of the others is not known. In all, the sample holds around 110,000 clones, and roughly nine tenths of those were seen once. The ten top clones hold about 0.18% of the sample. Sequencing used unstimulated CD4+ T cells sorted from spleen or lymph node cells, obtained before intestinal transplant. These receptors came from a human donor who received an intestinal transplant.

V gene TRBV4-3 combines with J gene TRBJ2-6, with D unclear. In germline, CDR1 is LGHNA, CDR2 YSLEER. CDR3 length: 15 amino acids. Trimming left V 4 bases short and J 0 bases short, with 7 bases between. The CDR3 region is CASSPSPSGANVLTF. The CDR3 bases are TGCGCCAGCAGCCCTTCCCCCTCTGGGGCCAACGTCCTGACTTTC.

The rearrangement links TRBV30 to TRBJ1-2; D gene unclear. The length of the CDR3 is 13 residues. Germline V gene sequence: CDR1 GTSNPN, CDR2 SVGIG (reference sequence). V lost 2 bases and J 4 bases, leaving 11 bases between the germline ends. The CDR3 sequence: CAWSNRGIYGYTF. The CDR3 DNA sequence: TGTGCCTGGAGTAACCGCGGAATCTATGGCTACACCTTC.

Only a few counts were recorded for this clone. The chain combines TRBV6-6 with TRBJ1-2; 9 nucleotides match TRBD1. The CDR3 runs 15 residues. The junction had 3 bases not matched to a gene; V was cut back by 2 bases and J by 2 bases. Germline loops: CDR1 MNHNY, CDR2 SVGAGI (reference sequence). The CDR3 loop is CASSYRTGENYGYTF. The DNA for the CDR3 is TGTGCCAGCAGTTACCGGACAGGGGAGAACTATGGCTACACCTTC.

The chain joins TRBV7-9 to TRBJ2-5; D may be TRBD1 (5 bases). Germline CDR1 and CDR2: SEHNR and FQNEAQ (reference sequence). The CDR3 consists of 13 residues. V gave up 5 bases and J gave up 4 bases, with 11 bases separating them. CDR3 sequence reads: CASSEGVLETQYF. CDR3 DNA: TGTGCCAGCAGCGAAGGGGTTCTAGAGACCCAGTACTTC.

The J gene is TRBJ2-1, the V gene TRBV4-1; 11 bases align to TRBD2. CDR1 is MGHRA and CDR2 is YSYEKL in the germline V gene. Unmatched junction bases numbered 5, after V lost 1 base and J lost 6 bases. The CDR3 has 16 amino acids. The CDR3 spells CASSQAPGLAANEQFF. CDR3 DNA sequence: TGCGCCAGCAGCCAAGCACCGGGACTAGCGGCCAATGAGCAGTTCTTC.

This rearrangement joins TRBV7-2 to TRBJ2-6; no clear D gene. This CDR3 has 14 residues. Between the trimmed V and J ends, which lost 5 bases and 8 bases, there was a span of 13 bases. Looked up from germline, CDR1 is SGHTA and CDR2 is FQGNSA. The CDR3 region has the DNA TGTGCCAGCAGCCCCTGGCAGGTCCCCAACGTCCTGACTTTC. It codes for CASSPWQVPNVLTF.

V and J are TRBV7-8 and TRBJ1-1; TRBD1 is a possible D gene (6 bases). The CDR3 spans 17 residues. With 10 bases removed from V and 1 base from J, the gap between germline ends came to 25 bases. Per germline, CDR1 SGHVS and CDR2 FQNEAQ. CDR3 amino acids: CATQLHPRGSGNTEAFF. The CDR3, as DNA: TGTGCCACCCAGCTTCACCCCAGGGGTAGTGGGAACACTGAAGCTTTCTTT. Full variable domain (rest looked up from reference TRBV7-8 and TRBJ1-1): GAGVSQSPRYKVAKRGQDVALRCDPISGHVSLFWYQQALGQGPEFLTYFQNEAQLDKSGLPSDRFFAERPEGSVSTLKIQRTQQEDSAVYLCATQLHPRGSGNTEAFFGQGTRLTVV.

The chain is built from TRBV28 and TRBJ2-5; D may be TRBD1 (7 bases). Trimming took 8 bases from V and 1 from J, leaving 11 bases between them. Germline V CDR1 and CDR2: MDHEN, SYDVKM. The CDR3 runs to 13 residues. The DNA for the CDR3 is TGTGCCAGCGTGGAGGGGGCCCAAGAGACCCAGTACTTC. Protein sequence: CASVEGAQETQYF.

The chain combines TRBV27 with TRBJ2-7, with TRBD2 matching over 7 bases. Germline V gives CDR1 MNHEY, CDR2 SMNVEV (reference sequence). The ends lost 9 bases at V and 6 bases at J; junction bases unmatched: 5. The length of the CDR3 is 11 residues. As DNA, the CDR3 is TGTGCCAGTGGTGCGGGAGTCGAGCAGTACTTC. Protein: CASGAGVEQYF.

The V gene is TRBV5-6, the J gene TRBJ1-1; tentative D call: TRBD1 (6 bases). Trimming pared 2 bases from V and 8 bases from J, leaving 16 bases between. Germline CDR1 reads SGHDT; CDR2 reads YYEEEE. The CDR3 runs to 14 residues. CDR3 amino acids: CASSLDPGVSEAFF. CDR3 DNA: TGTGCCAGCAGCTTAGATCCAGGGGTTTCAGAAGCTTTCTTT.

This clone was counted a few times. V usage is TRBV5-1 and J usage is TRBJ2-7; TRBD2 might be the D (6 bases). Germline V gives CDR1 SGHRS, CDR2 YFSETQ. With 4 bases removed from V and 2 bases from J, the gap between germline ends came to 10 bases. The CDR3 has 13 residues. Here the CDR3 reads CASSPGSPYEQYF. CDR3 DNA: TGCGCCAGCAGCCCCGGGAGCCCCTACGAGCAGTACTTC.

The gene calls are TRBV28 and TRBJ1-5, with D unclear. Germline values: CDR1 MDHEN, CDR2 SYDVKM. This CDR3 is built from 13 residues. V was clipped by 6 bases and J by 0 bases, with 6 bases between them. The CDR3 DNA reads TGTGCCAGCAGATACAGTAGCAATCAGCCCCAGCATTTT. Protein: CASRYSSNQPQHF.

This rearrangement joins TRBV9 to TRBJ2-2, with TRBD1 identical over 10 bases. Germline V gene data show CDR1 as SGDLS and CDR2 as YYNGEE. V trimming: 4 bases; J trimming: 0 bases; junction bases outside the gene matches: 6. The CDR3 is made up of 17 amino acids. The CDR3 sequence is CASSPPGQGANTGELFF. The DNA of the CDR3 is TGTGCCAGCAGCCCTCCCGGACAGGGGGCGAACACCGGGGAGCTGTTTTTT.

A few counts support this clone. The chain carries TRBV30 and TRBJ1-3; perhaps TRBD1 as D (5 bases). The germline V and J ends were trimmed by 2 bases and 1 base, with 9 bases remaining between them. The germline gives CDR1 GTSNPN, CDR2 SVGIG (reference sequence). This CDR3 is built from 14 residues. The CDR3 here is CAWSRGTSGNTIYF. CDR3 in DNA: TGTGCCTGGAGTAGGGGTACTTCTGGAAACACCATATATTTT.

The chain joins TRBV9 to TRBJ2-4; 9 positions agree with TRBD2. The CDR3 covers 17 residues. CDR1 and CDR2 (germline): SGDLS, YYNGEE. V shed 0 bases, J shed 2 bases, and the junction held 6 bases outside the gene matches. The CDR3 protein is CASSVAPAGGTKNIQYF. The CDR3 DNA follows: TGTGCCAGCAGCGTAGCCCCAGCGGGAGGTACCAAAAACATTCAGTACTTC.

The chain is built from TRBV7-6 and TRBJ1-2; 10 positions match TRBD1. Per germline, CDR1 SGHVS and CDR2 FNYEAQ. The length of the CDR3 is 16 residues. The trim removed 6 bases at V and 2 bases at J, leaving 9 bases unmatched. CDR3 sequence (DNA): TGTGCCAGCAGTCTCGGGACAGGGGAGGGGAACTATGGCTACACCTTC. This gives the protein CASSLGTGEGNYGYTF.

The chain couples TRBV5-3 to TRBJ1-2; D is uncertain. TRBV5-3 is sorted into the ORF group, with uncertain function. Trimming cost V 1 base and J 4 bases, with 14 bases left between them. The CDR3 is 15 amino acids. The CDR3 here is CARSLYPGGGYGYTF. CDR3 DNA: TGTGCCAGAAGCTTGTATCCGGGAGGAGGCTATGGCTACACCTTC.

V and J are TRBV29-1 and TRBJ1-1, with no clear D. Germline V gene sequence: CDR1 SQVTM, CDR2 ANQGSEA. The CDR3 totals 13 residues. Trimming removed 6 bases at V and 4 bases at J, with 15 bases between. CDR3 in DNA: TGCAGCGTAGACGACCGGCGGGGCACTGAAGCTTTCTTT. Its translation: CSVDDRRGTEAFF.

This CDR3 is CASSGTLGLAGSAGTDTQYF. CDR3 nucleotides: TGTGCCAGCAGTGGGACCTTGGGGCTAGCGGGATCGGCTGGCACAGATACGCAGTATTTT. The V call is TRBV28, the J call TRBJ2-3, with 9 bases aligning to TRBD2. This CDR3 contains 20 residues. The ends lost 5 bases at V and 1 base at J; junction bases unmatched: 19. Per the germline V gene, CDR1 is MDHEN and CDR2 is SYDVKM.

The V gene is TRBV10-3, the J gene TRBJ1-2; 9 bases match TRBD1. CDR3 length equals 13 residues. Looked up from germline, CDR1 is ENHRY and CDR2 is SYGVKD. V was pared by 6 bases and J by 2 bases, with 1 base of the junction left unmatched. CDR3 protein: CAIRGTGNYGYTF. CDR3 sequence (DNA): TGTGCCATCAGAGGGACAGGGAACTATGGCTACACCTTC.

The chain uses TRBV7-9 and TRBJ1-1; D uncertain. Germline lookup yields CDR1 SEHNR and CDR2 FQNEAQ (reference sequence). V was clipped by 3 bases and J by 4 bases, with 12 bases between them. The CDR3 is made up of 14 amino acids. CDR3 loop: CASSFPVTSTEAFF. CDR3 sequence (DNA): TGTGCCAGCAGCTTCCCGGTAACGAGCACTGAAGCTTTCTTT.

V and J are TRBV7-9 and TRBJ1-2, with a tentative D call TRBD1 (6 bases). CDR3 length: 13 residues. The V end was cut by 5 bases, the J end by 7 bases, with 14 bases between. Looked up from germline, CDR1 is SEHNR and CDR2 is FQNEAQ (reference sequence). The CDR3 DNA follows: TGTGCCAGCAGCCAGGGGCTTGTTAGTGGCTACACCTTC. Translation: CASSQGLVSGYTF.

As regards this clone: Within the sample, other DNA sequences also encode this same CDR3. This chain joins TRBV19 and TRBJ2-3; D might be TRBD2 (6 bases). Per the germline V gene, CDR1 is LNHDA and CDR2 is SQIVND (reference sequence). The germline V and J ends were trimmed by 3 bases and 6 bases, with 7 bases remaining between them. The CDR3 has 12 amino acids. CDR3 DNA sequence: TGTGCCAGTAGTATTGGAGGGGATACGCAGTATTTT. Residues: CASSIGGDTQYF.